This is a list of T cell receptor beta chains from one sample in a study of CXCR3-negative and CXCR3-positive naive CD8 T cells. TCRdb reanalyzed the 5' RACE reads, giving one entry per CDR3 protein sequence and no DNA. Listed are tens of thousands of distinct CDR3 sequences; 3.5% to 5% falls within the top ten. The sequencing sample was made of naive CXCR3- CD8+ T cells from blood. The receptor set was obtained from a human donor in good health. Some clones in this sample may be carry-over from other donors' samples. Both conserved end residues are part of each CDR3. The order of the fields is clone size, J gene, V gene, CDR3 protein. The listing skips clone size in some rows; elsewhere it reads once, few, many or a size class.

- | TRBJ2-5 | TRBV10-2 | CASSVGLAFETQYF
- | TRBJ1-1 | TRBV19 | CASSTSLRTGVVGAFF
- | TRBJ2-1 | TRBV5-1 | CASSGWAGTGGKSSYNEQFF
- | TRBJ1-1 | TRBV7-9 | CASSLKRVTGPSAEAFF
- | TRBJ1-1 | TRBV7-9 | CASSHPPGQRKNTEAFF
- | TRBJ2-3 | TRBV18 | CASSPSADTDTQYF
- | TRBJ2-1 | TRBV7-2 | CASSLEGSHSYYNEQFF
- | TRBJ2-1 | TRBV27 | CASSFAPGYSDNEQFF
- | TRBJ1-2 | TRBV15 | CATSKGTEVGGYTF
medium-sized | TRBJ2-7 | TRBV20-1 | CSARTQEDYYEQYF
- | TRBJ2-1 | TRBV20-1 | CSAIQLDSYNEQFF
- | TRBJ1-5 | TRBV27 | CASSVISQQPQHF
- | TRBJ2-5 | TRBV6-1 | CASSVLGLSGGGPEEETQYF
- | TRBJ1-6 | TRBV30 | CAWIDRVDSPLHF
- | TRBJ1-1 | TRBV27 | CASTNYLGGGFPEAFF
- | TRBJ2-7 | TRBV7-8 | CASSLGQRFFYEQYF
- | TRBJ1-1 | TRBV4-1 | CASSQYPGETEAFF
- | TRBJ2-1 | TRBV14 | CASSHRDRHNEQFF
- | TRBJ2-1 | TRBV29-1 | CSGRDSGSYNEQFF
- | TRBJ2-1 | TRBV27 | CASSVLAGPYNEQFF
- | TRBJ2-1 | TRBV4-1 | CASSLSKSSYNEQFF
- | TRBJ2-2 | TRBV20-1 | CSAGFASGENTGELFF
- | TRBJ1-5 | TRBV19 | CASSTGSNQPQHF
- | TRBJ1-3 | TRBV20-1 | CSARSSGNTIYF
- | TRBJ2-7 | TRBV7-2 | CASSLLAGGLDEQYF
- | TRBJ2-7 | TRBV9 | CASSAGQPTYEQYF
- | TRBJ2-1 | TRBV27 | CASNPSGAYNEQFF
- | TRBJ2-7 | TRBV29-1 | CSTSGIEPYEQYF
- | TRBJ2-5 | TRBV20-1 | CSALRRGQATLEETQYF
- | TRBJ2-7 | TRBV19 | CASSILPFVTGGAEQYF
- | TRBJ2-4 | TRBV29-1 | CSVDEGDIQYF
- | TRBJ2-7 | TRBV4-1 | CASSHTNLDRYYEQYF
- | TRBJ2-3 | TRBV29-1 | CSVDHYDTDTQYF
- | TRBJ1-1 | TRBV29-1 | CSVEVTGRLDTEAFF
- | TRBJ2-7 | TRBV4-1 | CASSYKSGTESYEQYF
- | TRBJ1-2 | TRBV5-1 | CASSLAGRPDTSNYGYTF
- | TRBJ2-7 | TRBV5-1 | CASSLAEDYEQYF
- | TRBJ2-1 | TRBV25-1 | CASSGAGSSYNEQFF
- | TRBJ2-4 | TRBV12-3/TRBV12-4 | CASSFWEEAKNIQYF
- | TRBJ1-4 | TRBV6-5 | CASRAAGPGSNETLFF
- | TRBJ1-2 | TRBV20-1 | CSAREPSGYTF
- | TRBJ1-2 | TRBV7-9 | CASSWGEGYGYTF
- | TRBJ2-3 | TRBV4-2 | CASSQARGAVDTQYF
- | TRBJ2-7 | TRBV4-1 | CASSHPRGYEKYF
- | TRBJ2-1 | TRBV6-4 | CASSDGGGGSYNEQFF
- | TRBJ1-1 | TRBV7-9 | CASSLLGRQYTEAFF
- | TRBJ2-3 | TRBV28 | CASSSVLRGGLTDTQYF
- | TRBJ2-3 | TRBV28 | CASSPRTEDTQYF
- | TRBJ2-2 | TRBV6-6 | CASSYSDRGSGELFF
- | TRBJ1-2 | TRBV29-1 | CSVEPDGTGRDTF
- | TRBJ2-4 | TRBV6-2/TRBV6-3 | CASSLAGGPAKNIQYF
- | TRBJ2-5 | TRBV20-1 | CSARDPLGGPNQETQYF
- | TRBJ2-7 | TRBV5-1 | CASSLEGGGAHEQYF
- | TRBJ2-1 | TRBV27 | CASSSGAGGPREQFF
- | TRBJ2-3 | TRBV14 | CASSLVSDTQYF
- | TRBJ2-7 | TRBV20-1 | CSARARGQILYEQYF
- | TRBJ2-5 | TRBV28 | CASSPLRRQETQYF
- | TRBJ1-2 | TRBV29-1 | CSVEDQGQVGYTF
- | TRBJ2-4 | TRBV2 | CASSNRIAKNIQYF
- | TRBJ1-1 | TRBV5-1 | CASSLVEMNTEAFF